This T cell receptor (beta chain) was sequenced for a study of T cell changes during pregnancy in multiple sclerosis. In this sample, this clone turned up a few times. This CDR3 contains 14 residues. With 4 bases clipped from V and 2 bases from J, the junction kept 2 bases outside the gene matches. CDR1 is SGHVS and CDR2 is FNYEAQ in the germline V gene. Produced via immunoSEQ multiplex PCR; TCRdb's table is partial and in-frame only. The sample shows tens of thousands of clones, 90% of them seen only once. The sequences come from CD8+ T cells from peripheral blood mononuclear cells, collected before pregnancy. The chain employs TRBV7-6 and TRBJ2-7; 10 nucleotides agree with TRBD1. The sequence was obtained from a female donor with multiple sclerosis, enrolled in a pregnancy study. The CDR3 DNA is TGTGCCAGCAGCTCCGGGACAGGGGCCTACGAGCAGTACTTC. Amino acids: CASSSGTGAYEQYF.